Detailed here is one T cell receptor beta chain. Germline CDR1 reads SNHLY; CDR2 reads FYNNEI. The CDR3 runs to 15 residues. Trimming took 7 bases from V and 5 from J; bases not matched to a gene: 7. Original analysis: The authors estimated nucleated cell counts from reference gene primer amplification. Only in-frame clones appear in the TCRdb table, and some are missing; sequencing was by immunoSEQ multiplex PCR. The D gene and trimming were derived from the DNA, and the V and J assignments and clone size from that table. The profile covers tens of thousands of clones, with over 65% appearing a single time and roughly 9.6% taken by the ten largest. The record originates from a study of blood T cell repertoires in COVID-19. Turning to the study itself: COVID-19 samples, acute and convalescent, were from the United States, Italy and Spain. From T cells, B-cell-depleted T cells, or PBMCs came the material, which was cDNA or gDNA.

The sequence was collected from a woman in her sixties or seventies with acute or convalescent COVID-19. The chain uses TRBV2 and TRBJ2-1; 11 bases line up with TRBD2. The specimen sequenced was peripheral blood. The CDR3 DNA sequence: TGTGCCAGCATTCCGACTAGCGGGAACAACAATGAGCAGTTCTTC. It encodes CASIPTSGNNNEQFF.